What follows describes a single T cell receptor (beta chain). This clonotype was observed a few times. What this receptor recognizes is not known. Base qualities are not provided; no much larger clone lies one nucleotide away. Library generation was performed with multiplex PCR. Sequencing took place on an Illumina HiSeq 4000. CDR3 regions were amplified by Arm-PCR with iRepertoire HTBI primers to construct TCR beta libraries. Gel purification was performed on PCR products prior to sequencing. On the study's bioinformatics: Gene usage analysis of CDR3 amino acid clonotypes used the 55 to 65 TRBV and some 13 TRBJ segments found across samples. Filtered high-quality paired reads were merged into contigs using COPE and FqMerger. BLAST was used to align contigs to IMGT TRBV, TRBD and TRBJ reference genes, and CDR3 was defined according to IMGT. Clonotypes above 0.1% frequency were classified as highly expanded clones. Shannon entropy served as the measure of repertoire diversity, while the Gini coefficient captured V-J evenness. A clonotype found in more than one individual was treated as public. The public reads were reprocessed in TCRdb via fastp at Q25 and MiXCR, keeping in-frame beta chains. CDR3 protein sequences are deduplicated, and each keeps its most common genes and DNA. These V and J calls rely on TCRdb rather than the paper's analysis. This sample gives 300,000 to 350,000 distinct CDR3 sequences in total; around 19% of them show up just once. The biggest ten clones account for 25% to 30% of the sample.

The CDR3 goes from the cysteine to the phenylalanine over 11 residues. The entry retains the CDR3 DNA only, 33 bases that are in frame from base 1. The trim is 2 bases for V and 12 bases for J, with a gap of 11 bases between the germline ends. The sample belongs to a study of regulatory T cells in long-lasting Graves disease (TCRdb year 2021). Looking at the study overall: Persistent Graves' disease was defined as antithyroid drug treatment for over 5 years with persistently positive TSH receptor autoantibodies. Patients with persistent Graves' disease were compared with patients with newly diagnosed Graves' disease using TCR sequencing and RNA sequencing of peripheral blood. The study was conducted in China and was registered as a clinical trial. TCR sequencing covered roughly 13 persistent and around 20 newly diagnosed Graves' disease patients, 33 samples in total. Persistent Graves' disease patients in the clinical cohort had taken antithyroid drugs for about 10.3 years on average.

Study-wide findings and limitations: Persistent patients shared more public clonotypes among themselves (around 3,000) than newly diagnosed patients did (about 900). The authors noted that the small sample size was a limitation that may lower accuracy. Preferential use of TRBV28, TRBJ1-2 and TRBJ2-5 was observed in persistent disease, whereas TRBV20-1 and TRBJ2-1 were favored in newly diagnosed disease. Peripheral blood alone was examined, since thyroid tissue, which constituted the primary lesion, could not be accessed. Lower TCR Shannon entropy and fewer highly expanded clones were observed in persistent Graves' disease patients than in newly diagnosed patients, which suggested clonal expansion. Sequencing and analysis were limited to the TCR beta chain.

The meaning of the sample's time point label: persistent/refractory GD, antithyroid drugs over 5 years with positive TRAb. For both TCR sequencing and RNA sequencing, RNA was extracted from PBMCs in TRIzol. The diagnosis of Graves' disease followed American Thyroid Association guidelines. Patients for the study were recruited at an endocrinology department in Xi'an, China. From each patient, 7.5 to 9.5 milliliters of peripheral blood was collected into an EDTA anticoagulant tube. Ficoll Paque Plus density gradient separation was used to isolate PBMCs, and no further T cell sorting was done. An Agilent 2100 Bioanalyzer and agarose gel were used to check RNA quality, and a NanoDrop 2000 was used to measure RNA concentration.

The source of this sequence is a female donor with Graves disease. The sequence is built from TRBV12-3 or TRBV12-4 and TRBJ2-7; TRBD1 is a weak D gene call, 5 bases matching. The starting material was peripheral blood mononuclear cells (PBMCs), obtained when the disease was refractory, from a patient treated with antithyroid drugs. The CDR3 amino acid sequence is: CASSLQQVVYF. At the DNA level, the sequence is TGTGCCAGCAGTTTACAACAGGTCGTGTACTTC.